The following is a T cell receptor (beta chain) sequence with its context. Some clones are missing from TCRdb's copy, which holds only in-frame ones; the method was immunoSEQ multiplex PCR. The repertoire holds 55,000 to 70,000 clones, with about 88% as singletons. Germline CDR1 and CDR2: SGDLS and YYNGEE. V lost 3 bases, J lost 2 bases, and 4 bases stayed unmatched. The CDR3 runs to 16 residues. This sample was included in a study of OX40 agonist ivuxolimab in advanced cancers. The chain combines TRBV9 with TRBJ2-7, with 14 bases that match TRBD2. This TCR derives from an adult with an advanced solid tumor such as melanoma, head and neck, liver or kidney cancer. Sequenced material: CD4+ or CD8+ T cells sorted from blood, taken in a trial of the OX40 agonist ivuxolimab. The CDR3 DNA follows: TGTGCCAGCAGCGGGGGACTAGCGGGGGAAGCCTACGAGCAGTACTTC. It specifies CASSGGLAGEAYEQYF.